A single TCR beta chain is shown here with its context. This record belongs to a study of sequential checkpoint blockade in melanoma. As for the study in general: Randomization was 1:1 between first-line nivolumab→ipilimumab and ipilimumab→nivolumab. After both sequences, patients received maintenance nivolumab.

Generated by immunoSEQ multiplex PCR, the TCRdb table keeps only in-frame clones and is missing some. This table holds about 20,000 clones, around 82% found once. Treatment described: randomized to nivolumab then ipilimumab (arm A) or the reverse (arm B). Patients had received no earlier DNA-damaging chemotherapy. Sorted cells were live CD3+CD8+, lacking CD19 and CD56, from PBMCs. Trimming cost V 5 bases and J 8 bases; bases outside gene matches: 12. From germline, CDR1 is PRHDT and CDR2 FYEKMQ (reference sequence). The CDR3 runs 15 residues. The genes are TRBV13 and TRBJ2-7; 10 bases agree with TRBD1. The sequence was collected from a human donor with melanoma. The material was CD8+ T cells sorted from blood (inferred from file names), obtained from a patient given nivolumab and ipilimumab in sequence. The CDR3: CASSVGQGNPYQQYF. Written as DNA, the CDR3 is TGTGCCAGCAGCGTGGGACAGGGGAACCCTTATCAGCAGTACTTC.